Below, 26 T cell receptor beta chains from the same sample are listed, as sequenced in a study of cytomegalovirus exposure and HLA in healthy donors. With 60 Vbeta and 13 Jbeta primers, the PCR was carried out. The table came from immunoSEQ multiplex PCR; TCRdb's copy has only in-frame clones and leaves some out. The table shows 150,000 to 200,000 clones, with roughly 81% occurring only once. Sequencing was performed on PBMCs. The receptors here all came from a girl between 10 and 17 years old in good health and CMV-seropositive.

The V gene is TRBV7-9, the J gene TRBJ1-1; D gene ambiguous. The CDR3 contains 11 residues. V was clipped by 5 bases and J by 10 bases, with 11 bases between them. CDR1 and CDR2 (germline): SEHNR, FQNEAQ (reference sequence). The CDR3, as DNA: TGTGCCAGCAGCCAGGTACTGGGAGCTTTCTTT. Translation gives CASSQVLGAFF.

This chain links TRBV28 with TRBJ2-5; D is unresolved. The V gene's germline CDR1 is MDHEN and CDR2 SYDVKM. The V and J ends lost 2 bases and 5 bases respectively, with 3 bases between them. This CDR3 is 11 amino acids long. Written as DNA, the CDR3 is TGTGCCAGCAGTTTAGGCGAGACCCAGTACTTC. Its translation is CASSLGETQYF.

The chain uses TRBV9 and TRBJ2-7; 10 bases line up with TRBD1. CDR1 and CDR2 (germline): SGDLS, YYNGEE. This CDR3 is built from 12 residues. Trimming took 6 bases from V and 5 from J; bases not matched to a gene: 2. This CDR3 is CASKGQGNEQYF. DNA of the CDR3: TGTGCCAGCAAGGGACAGGGGAACGAGCAGTACTTC.

This chain uses TRBV2 with TRBJ2-4; possible D gene TRBD2, 7 bases. Trimming left V 4 bases short and J 0 bases short, with 10 bases between. Germline CDR1 and CDR2: SNHLY and FYNNEI. The CDR3 is 15 amino acids. The CDR3 coding sequence is TGTGCCAGCAGTGCGGGGGGACAAGCCAAAAACATTCAGTACTTC. Translation gives CASSAGGQAKNIQYF.

The V gene is TRBV6-6, the J gene TRBJ1-2; no clear D. The V gene's germline CDR1 is MNHNY and CDR2 SVGAGI (reference sequence). The CDR3 consists of 12 residues. The V end lost 6 bases, the J end lost 4 bases, and 9 bases lay between the germline ends. Here the CDR3 DNA reads TGTGCCAGCAGCCTGGACTCCTATGGCTACACCTTC. Translated: CASSLDSYGYTF.

Concerning this clone itself: Compared with germline, one end of the junction differs, possibly owing to a read error. This chain uses TRBV15 with TRBJ1-5, with a weak D call TRBD1 (6 bases). The CDR3 runs to 19 residues. Germline values: CDR1 LNHNV, CDR2 YYDKDF (reference sequence). CDR3 in amino acids: CATSILGLEFRGINRPQHF. The CDR3 bases are TGTGCCACCAGCATCTTGGGGTTGGAGTTCAGGGGTATCAATCGGCCCCAGCATTTT. Together with reference TRBV15 and TRBJ1-5, the CDR3 gives the full variable domain: DAMVIQNPRYQVTQFGKPVTLSCSQTLNHNVMYWYQQKSSQAPKLLFHYYDKDFNNEADTPDNFQSRRPNTSFCFLDIRSPGLGDTAMYLCATSILGLEFRGINRPQHFGDGTRLSIL.

A single count supports this clone. This chain connects TRBV5-6 to TRBJ2-7, with D maybe TRBD2 (5 bases). The CDR3 runs to 11 residues. The germline gives CDR1 SGHDT, CDR2 YYEEEE. Trimming left V 3 bases short and J 6 bases short, with 7 bases between. The CDR3 region is CASSWEREQYF. CDR3 in DNA: TGTGCCAGCAGCTGGGAGCGCGAGCAGTACTTC.

The chain couples TRBV10-3 to TRBJ1-1; 8 nucleotides agree with TRBD1. Germline V gene sequence: CDR1 ENHRY, CDR2 SYGVKD. Losses at the gene ends were 4 bases for V and 0 bases for J; bases not matched to a gene: 10. This CDR3 contains 17 residues. The CDR3 region is CAISAGQGSIMNTEAFF. CDR3 coding DNA: TGTGCCATCAGTGCAGGACAGGGATCCATCATGAACACTGAAGCTTTCTTT.

The gene calls are TRBV10-2 and TRBJ2-2, with 7 bases identical to TRBD2. V dropped 6 bases and J dropped 7; count of bases not matched to a gene: 8. The CDR3 runs to 14 residues. CDR1 WSHSY and CDR2 SAAADI come from the germline V gene. CDR3: CASSRQLAIGELFF. CDR3 sequence (DNA): TGCGCCAGCAGCCGGCAACTAGCGATCGGGGAGCTGTTTTTT.

The V call is TRBV5-1, the J call TRBJ2-5; a possible D gene is TRBD2 (7 bases). Trimming removed 4 bases from V and 0 bases from J, with 16 bases in between. CDR1 is SGHRS and CDR2 is YFSETQ in the germline V gene. This CDR3 spans 16 amino acids. The CDR3 loop reads CASSRGGGSYQETQYF. CDR3 DNA: TGCGCCAGCAGCAGGGGAGGGGGGTCTTACCAAGAGACCCAGTACTTC.

The V gene is TRBV28, the J gene TRBJ1-1; TRBD1 matches 7 bases. V shed 10 bases, J shed 4 bases, and the junction held 9 bases outside the gene matches. The CDR3 spans 13 residues. Germline V gene data show CDR1 as MDHEN and CDR2 as SYDVKM. The CDR3, as DNA: TGTGCCATCCTAAGACAGGGACGCACTGAAGCTTTCTTT. Residues: CAILRQGRTEAFF. The full variable domain, rest sourced from reference TRBV28 and TRBJ1-1, is DVKVTQSSRYLVKRTGEKVFLECVQDMDHENMFWYRQDPGLGLRLIYFSYDVKMKEKGDIPEGYSVSREKKERFSLILESASTNQTSMYLCAILRQGRTEAFFGQGTRLTVV.

V is TRBV6-5 and J is TRBJ1-2, with 7 bases that match TRBD1. CDR1 is MNHEY and CDR2 is SVGAGI in the germline V gene. The CDR3 has 15 amino acids. Trimming took 1 base from V and 8 from J; bases not matched to a gene: 10. The CDR3 sequence: CASSYWDSSHRGYTF. In DNA form, the CDR3 reads TGTGCCAGCAGTTACTGGGACAGTTCCCATAGGGGCTACACCTTC.

The chain links TRBV10-2 to TRBJ2-5, with a possible D match to TRBD2 (6 bases). Trimming stripped 10 bases from V and 4 bases from J, with 10 bases between. There are 11 residues in the CDR3. Germline CDR1 is WSHSY and CDR2 is SAAADI. CDR3 region: CATGTSETQYF. CDR3 DNA sequence: TGCGCCACGGGGACTTCAGAGACCCAGTACTTC.

The chain has TRBV7-9 and TRBJ2-1, with 9 nucleotides matching TRBD2. Per germline, CDR1 SEHNR and CDR2 FQNEAQ (reference sequence). The CDR3 has 15 residues. V was clipped by 6 bases and J by 5 bases; unmatched bases: 8. The DNA of the CDR3 is TGTGCCAGCAGTTTCGGGACTAGCTTGCACAATGAGCAGTTCTTC. This translates into CASSFGTSLHNEQFF.

The CDR3 bases are TGTGCCAGCAGCATCCGACAGGGGCTTAGTGGGGAAAAACTGTTTTTT. This sequence encodes CASSIRQGLSGEKLFF. This rearrangement joins TRBV9 to TRBJ1-4; 8 bases match TRBD1. Germline lookup yields CDR1 SGDLS and CDR2 YYNGEE. The CDR3 sequence is 16 residues long. Unmatched junction bases numbered 13, after V lost 4 bases and J lost 8 bases.

The chain joins TRBV29-1 to TRBJ2-5, with TRBD2 as a possible D gene (7 bases). Germline V gene sequence: CDR1 SQVTM, CDR2 ANQGSEA. This CDR3 has 15 amino acids. Trimming took 0 bases from V and 11 from J, leaving 22 bases between them. CDR3 nucleotides: TGCAGCGTTGAAGAGAAGTCCAGGGGACGGGGGGAGCAGTACTTC. This sequence encodes CSVEEKSRGRGEQYF.

The rearrangement links TRBV9 to TRBJ2-4, with D tentatively TRBD1 (6 bases). Trimming cost V 0 bases and J 0 bases, with 10 bases left between them. The CDR3 totals 16 residues. CDR1 and CDR2 (germline): SGDLS, YYNGEE. CDR3 sequence reads: CASSVGQGLAKNIQYF. The CDR3 nucleotides read TGTGCCAGCAGCGTAGGGCAGGGGCTAGCCAAAAACATTCAGTACTTC.

This clone has just a few counts. The chain uses TRBV19 and TRBJ2-2, with 7 bases fitting TRBD1. The V and J ends lost 6 bases and 5 bases, in that order; junction bases with no gene match: 12. The CDR3 loop spans 16 amino acids. Germline values: CDR1 LNHDA, CDR2 SQIVND (reference sequence). Here the CDR3 reads CASRNANRGRTGELFF. The CDR3 DNA is TGTGCCAGTAGGAATGCAAACAGGGGTCGAACCGGGGAGCTGTTTTTT.

The rearrangement uses TRBV7-9 and TRBJ2-7, with D possibly being TRBD1 (5 bases). In germline, CDR1 is SEHNR, CDR2 FQNEAQ (reference sequence). The CDR3 has 14 residues. Trimming removed 4 bases at V and 2 bases at J, with 12 bases between. The DNA for the CDR3 is TGTGCCAGCAGCTCCAGGGCATCCCCCTACGAGCAGTACTTC. Translation: CASSSRASPYEQYF.

This chain connects TRBV19 to TRBJ2-6, with D hard to call. This CDR3 is built from 17 residues. Germline loops: CDR1 LNHDA, CDR2 SQIVND (reference sequence). The V end lost 5 bases, the J end lost 1 base, and 15 bases lay between the germline ends. The CDR3 DNA sequence: TGTGCCAGTAGTCTCAACAGTTTACTTTCTGGGGCCAACGTCCTGACTTTC. Its translation: CASSLNSLLSGANVLTF. Drawing the rest from reference TRBV19 and TRBJ2-6, the complete variable domain is DGGITQSPKYLFRKEGQNVTLSCEQNLNHDAMYWYRQDPGQGLRLIYYSQIVNDFQKGDIAEGYSVSREKKESFPLTVTSAQKNPTAFYLCASSLNSLLSGANVLTFGAGSRLTVL.

This chain joins TRBV5-6 and TRBJ2-3; tentatively, D is TRBD1 (5 bases). Germline-derived CDR1 and CDR2 are SGHDT and YYEEEE. The CDR3 loop spans 17 amino acids. Trimming pared 0 bases from V and 0 bases from J, leaving 14 bases between. The CDR3 spells CASSLARTGLSTDTQYF. Here the CDR3 DNA reads TGTGCCAGCAGCTTGGCCCGAACAGGCCTTAGCACAGATACGCAGTATTTT.

The chain employs TRBV18 and TRBJ1-5; possible D gene TRBD1, 5 bases. Germline V lookup: CDR1 KGHSH, CDR2 LQKENI. Trimming removed 1 base from V and 0 bases from J, with 13 bases in between. The CDR3 extends over 17 amino acids. CDR3 sequence: CASSPLGTELSNQPQHF. CDR3 DNA sequence: TGTGCCAGCTCACCACTCGGGACTGAACTTAGCAATCAGCCCCAGCATTTT. The full variable domain, completed using reference TRBV18 and TRBJ1-5, is NAGVMQNPRHLVRRRGQEARLRCSPMKGHSHVYWYRQLPEEGLKFMVYLQKENIIDESGMPKERFSAEFPKEGPSILRIQQVVRGDSAAYFCASSPLGTELSNQPQHFGDGTRLSIL.

V is TRBV6-1 and J is TRBJ1-1; tentatively, D is TRBD1 (6 bases). Germline V gene data show CDR1 as MNHNS and CDR2 as SASEGT. This CDR3 spans 14 amino acids. Trimming cost V 6 bases and J 0 bases, with 11 bases left between them. The DNA for the CDR3 is TGTGCCAGCAGACAGGGTTCCATGAACACTGAAGCTTTCTTT. Translating it yields CASRQGSMNTEAFF.

The CDR3: CASSTRSGDEQFF. The DNA of the CDR3 is TGTGCCAGCAGCACCCGGTCAGGGGATGAGCAGTTCTTC. This chain connects TRBV9 to TRBJ2-1; tentative D call: TRBD1 (6 bases). Germline-derived CDR1 and CDR2 are SGDLS and YYNGEE. CDR3 length equals 13 residues. Between the trimmed V and J ends, which lost 4 bases and 8 bases, there was a span of 13 bases.

The CDR3 loop is CASSGAGVGYGYTF. Here the CDR3 DNA reads TGTGCCAGCAGCGGGGCAGGGGTAGGTTATGGCTACACCTTC. The chain joins TRBV11-2 to TRBJ1-2; D may be TRBD1 (6 bases). CDR3 length: 14 amino acids. CDR1 SGHAT and CDR2 FQNNGV come from the germline V gene. The V end lost 5 bases, the J end lost 5 bases, and 15 bases lay between the germline ends.

CDR3 sequence: CASSVVAPSVPPNFPETQYF. CDR3 bases: TGTGCCAGCAGCGTAGTCGCCCCCTCAGTTCCCCCCAATTTTCCAGAGACCCAGTACTTC. V usage is TRBV9 and J usage is TRBJ2-5; no clear D gene. In germline, CDR1 is SGDLS, CDR2 YYNGEE. Trimming took 0 bases from V and 4 from J, leaving 28 bases between them. There are 20 residues in the CDR3.